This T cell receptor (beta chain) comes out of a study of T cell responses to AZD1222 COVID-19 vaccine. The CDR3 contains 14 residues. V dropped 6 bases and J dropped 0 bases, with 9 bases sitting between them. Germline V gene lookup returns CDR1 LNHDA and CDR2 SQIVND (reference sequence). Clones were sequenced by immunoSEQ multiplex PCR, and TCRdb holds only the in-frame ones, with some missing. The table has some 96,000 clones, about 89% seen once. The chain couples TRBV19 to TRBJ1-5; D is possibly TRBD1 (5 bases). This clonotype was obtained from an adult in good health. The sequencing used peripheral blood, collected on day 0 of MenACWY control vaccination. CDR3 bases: TGTGCCAGTAGCGGACACATTAGCAATCAGCCCCAGCATTTT. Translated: CASSGHISNQPQHF.